The TCR beta chain described here comes from a study of blood T cell repertoires in COVID-19. Study as a whole: PBMCs, B-cell-depleted T cells, or T cells provided the cDNA or gDNA that made up the material.

In Seattle, patients joined the study during active infection and were tracked longitudinally. The germline V and J ends were trimmed by 7 bases and 5 bases, with 11 bases remaining between them. CDR3 length: 13 amino acids. Germline assignment: CDR1 MNHEY and CDR2 SVGAGI. How the authors handled the data: How many nucleated cells were present was estimated from reference gene primer amplification. The data were produced by immunoSEQ multiplex PCR, yet TCRdb's version contains in-frame clones alone and is incomplete. V and J calls plus clone size are reproduced from that table; the DNA served to infer D and trimming. The table shows about 480,000 clones, with about 89% occurring only once.

This TCR was sampled from a woman in her forties or fifties with COVID-19, enrolled during active disease. The gene calls are TRBV6-5 and TRBJ1-4; D is undetermined. The sample comprised peripheral blood. The CDR3 here is CASMLKRNEKLFF. In nucleotides, the CDR3 is TGTGCCAGCATGTTAAAGCGCAATGAAAAACTGTTTTTT.